Listed below are T cell receptor beta chains from one sample, sequenced in a study of Graves' ophthalmopathy and Graves' hyperthyroidism. TCRdb ran MiXCR on the multiplex PCR reads and lists one entry per CDR3 protein. The sample contains more than 550,000 distinct CDR3 sequences, just over 40% of which appear only once. Specimen: peripheral blood. These receptors were taken from an adult man with Graves' ophthalmopathy. The CDR3 runs from the conserved cysteine through the conserved F or W. D genes are given only for firm matches. Some rows mark clone size as missing; the rest say once, few, many or name a class of expanded clone.

d_call: .; v_call: TRBV5-1; clone_size: few; j_call: TRBJ2-7; cdr3_aa: CASSLGTIYEQYF; cdr3_nt: TGCGCCAGCAGCCTGGGGACGATCTACGAGCAGTACTTC
d_call: TRBD1; v_call: TRBV30; clone_size: few; j_call: TRBJ2-5; cdr3_aa: CAWSVGDRSPQETQYF; cdr3_nt: TGTGCCTGGAGTGTAGGGGACAGGAGCCCTCAAGAGACCCAGTACTTC
d_call: TRBD1; v_call: TRBV10-3; clone_size: .; j_call: TRBJ1-2; cdr3_aa: CASSYAQGVDYGYTF; cdr3_nt: TGTGCCAGCAGTTACGCCCAGGGGGTCGACTATGGCTACACCTTC
d_call: .; v_call: TRBV7-3; clone_size: many; j_call: TRBJ1-1; cdr3_aa: CASSNPGDTEAFF; cdr3_nt: TGTGCCAGCAGCAACCCGGGGGACACTGAAGCTTTCTTT
d_call: .; v_call: TRBV12-3/TRBV12-4; clone_size: many; j_call: TRBJ1-2; cdr3_aa: CASSPRRGGYGYTF; cdr3_nt: TGTGCCAGCAGTCCCCGTCGGGGTGGCTATGGCTACACCTTC
d_call: TRBD1; v_call: TRBV29-1; clone_size: .; j_call: TRBJ2-2; cdr3_aa: CSVSGQAANTGELFF; cdr3_nt: TGCAGCGTTTCGGGACAGGCCGCGAACACCGGGGAGCTGTTTTTT
d_call: .; v_call: TRBV10-3; clone_size: few; j_call: TRBJ2-3; cdr3_aa: CAIRGGHAHTDTQYF; cdr3_nt: TGTGCCATCAGGGGGGGACATGCACACACAGATACGCAGTATTTT
d_call: TRBD2; v_call: TRBV9; clone_size: .; j_call: TRBJ2-5; cdr3_aa: CASSQLAGPQETQYF; cdr3_nt: TGTGCCAGCAGCCAACTAGCGGGACCCCAAGAGACCCAGTACTTC
d_call: TRBD2; v_call: TRBV20-1; clone_size: .; j_call: TRBJ2-3; cdr3_aa: CSAGTSGVDTQYF; cdr3_nt: TGCAGTGCCGGGACTAGCGGGGTAGATACGCAGTATTTT
d_call: .; v_call: TRBV5-1; clone_size: many; j_call: TRBJ2-5; cdr3_aa: CASSFADREGETQYF; cdr3_nt: TGCGCCAGCAGCTTTGCCGACAGGGAGGGAGAGACCCAGTACTTC
d_call: .; v_call: TRBV7-9; clone_size: many; j_call: TRBJ2-7; cdr3_aa: CASSLGISYEQYF; cdr3_nt: TGTGCCAGCAGCTTGGGAATCTCCTACGAGCAGTACTTC
d_call: .; v_call: TRBV30; clone_size: .; j_call: TRBJ2-7; cdr3_aa: CAWSVGDEQYF; cdr3_nt: TGTGCCTGGAGTGTTGGGGACGAGCAGTACTTC
d_call: .; v_call: TRBV6-5; clone_size: .; j_call: TRBJ1-5; cdr3_aa: CASTKLSLSNQPQHF; cdr3_nt: TGTGCCAGCACCAAGCTTAGTCTATCTAATCAGCCCCAGCATTTT
d_call: TRBD1; v_call: TRBV29-1; clone_size: .; j_call: TRBJ1-2; cdr3_aa: CSGRDRVDYGYTF; cdr3_nt: TGCAGCGGGCGGGACAGGGTTGACTATGGCTACACCTTC
d_call: TRBD1; v_call: TRBV24-1; clone_size: .; j_call: TRBJ2-7; cdr3_aa: CATSDSRDRASSYEQYF; cdr3_nt: TGTGCCACCAGTGATTCCCGGGACAGGGCCTCGTCCTACGAGCAGTACTTC
d_call: .; v_call: TRBV2; clone_size: few; j_call: TRBJ2-6; cdr3_aa: CASSAQGANVLTF; cdr3_nt: TGTGCCAGCAGTGCGCAGGGGGCCAACGTCCTGACTTTC
d_call: .; v_call: TRBV7-8; clone_size: .; j_call: TRBJ1-2; cdr3_aa: CASSLAGVVRGYTF; cdr3_nt: TGTGCCAGCAGTTTAGCAGGGGTTGTGAGGGGCTACACCTTC
d_call: TRBD1; v_call: TRBV14; clone_size: once; j_call: TRBJ1-5; cdr3_aa: CASSLPDRQGNNQPQHF; cdr3_nt: TGTGCCAGCAGCCTGCCTGACCGACAGGGTAACAATCAGCCCCAGCATTTT
d_call: .; v_call: TRBV27; clone_size: .; j_call: TRBJ2-7; cdr3_aa: CASSPLGEDWEQYF; cdr3_nt: TGTGCCAGCAGCCCCCTTGGGGAGGATTGGGAGCAGTACTTC
d_call: .; v_call: TRBV7-2; clone_size: .; j_call: TRBJ1-3; cdr3_aa: CASSRTTGPLASGNTIYF; cdr3_nt: TGTGCCAGCAGCCGAACGACGGGACCTCTCGCCTCTGGAAACACCATATATTTT
d_call: .; v_call: TRBV10-3; clone_size: once; j_call: TRBJ1-5; cdr3_aa: CAISPGGNQPQHF; cdr3_nt: TGTGCCATCTCTCCAGGAGGTAATCAGCCCCAGCATTTT
d_call: .; v_call: TRBV5-4; clone_size: .; j_call: TRBJ1-1; cdr3_aa: CASSSTRTHTEAFF; cdr3_nt: TGTGCCAGCAGCTCGACACGGACCCACACTGAAGCTTTCTTT
d_call: TRBD2; v_call: TRBV29-1; clone_size: many; j_call: TRBJ2-5; cdr3_aa: CSVGEGTGVETQYF; cdr3_nt: TGCAGCGTCGGGGAGGGGACTGGGGTAGAGACCCAGTACTTC
d_call: .; v_call: TRBV25-1; clone_size: .; j_call: TRBJ2-7; cdr3_aa: CASSSPIKRDPGAYEQYF; cdr3_nt: TGTGCCAGCAGCTCACCGATAAAAAGGGACCCAGGAGCCTACGAGCAGTACTTC
d_call: TRBD2; v_call: TRBV24-1; clone_size: .; j_call: TRBJ2-3; cdr3_aa: CATSGVDRVTSGRPTDTQYF; cdr3_nt: TGTGCCACCAGTGGCGTGGACAGGGTGACTAGCGGGAGGCCCACAGATACGCAGTATTTT